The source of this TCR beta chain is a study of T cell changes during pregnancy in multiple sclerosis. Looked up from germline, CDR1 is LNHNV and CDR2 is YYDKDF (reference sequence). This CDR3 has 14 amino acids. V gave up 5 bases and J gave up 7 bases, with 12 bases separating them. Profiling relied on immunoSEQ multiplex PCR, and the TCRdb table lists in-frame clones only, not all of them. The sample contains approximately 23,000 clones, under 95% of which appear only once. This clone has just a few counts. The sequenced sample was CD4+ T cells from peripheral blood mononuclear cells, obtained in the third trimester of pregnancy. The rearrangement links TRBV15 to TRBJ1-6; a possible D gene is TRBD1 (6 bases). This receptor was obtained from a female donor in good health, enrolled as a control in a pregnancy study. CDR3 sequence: CATSLGDINSPLHF. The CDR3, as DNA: TGTGCCACCAGCCTAGGGGACATCAATTCACCCCTCCACTTT.